This TCR beta chain derives from a study of cytomegalovirus exposure and HLA in healthy donors. Overall study results and limits: In a later analysis, productive TCRs from donors in an Asian-associated ancestry cluster reportedly carried fewer N-insertions than the cohort mean. In an earlier analysis, most TCR beta V segments were productive about 87% or about 30% of the time. A later examination showed that TCR association rates differed by HLA locus, with DRB1 most and HLA-C fewest.

In regard to this clone: Its matching antigen is unknown.

The V end was cut by 2 bases, the J end by 7 bases, with 3 bases between. This CDR3 comprises 11 residues. Germline-derived CDR1 and CDR2 are SGHRS and YFSETQ. Researchers ran the PCR with 60 Vbeta and 13 Jbeta primers. The protocol was immunoSEQ multiplex PCR, while the TCRdb copy is restricted to in-frame clones and leaves out a portion. The data hold some 99,000 clones, with roughly 79% observed a single time. This TCR derives from a woman younger than 45 in good health and CMV-seronegative. The specimen was PBMCs. The rearrangement uses TRBV5-1 and TRBJ2-2; D gene unclear. CDR3 region: CASSFIGELFF. The CDR3 DNA sequence: TGCGCCAGCAGCTTCATCGGGGAGCTGTTTTTT.